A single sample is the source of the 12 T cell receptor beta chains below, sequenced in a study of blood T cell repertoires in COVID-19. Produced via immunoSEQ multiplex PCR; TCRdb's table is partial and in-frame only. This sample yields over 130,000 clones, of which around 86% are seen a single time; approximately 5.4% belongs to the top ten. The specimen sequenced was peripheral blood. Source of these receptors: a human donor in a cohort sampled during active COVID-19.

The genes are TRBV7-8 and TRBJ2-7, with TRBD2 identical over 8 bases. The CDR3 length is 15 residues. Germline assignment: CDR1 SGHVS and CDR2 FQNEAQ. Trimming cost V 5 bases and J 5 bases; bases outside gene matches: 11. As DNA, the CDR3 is TGTGCCAGCAGCCCTCGACTAGCGCCTAGGGACGAGCAGTACTTC. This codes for CASSPRLAPRDEQYF.

DNA for the CDR3: TGTGCCACCAGTGATTTTGTCGGTGAAGCTTTCTTT. Translating it yields CATSDFVGEAFF. The rearrangement uses TRBV24-1 and TRBJ1-1; D remains ambiguous. The V gene's germline CDR1 is KGHDR and CDR2 SFDVKD. This CDR3 is built from 12 residues. V lost 1 base and J 7 bases, leaving 6 bases between the germline ends.

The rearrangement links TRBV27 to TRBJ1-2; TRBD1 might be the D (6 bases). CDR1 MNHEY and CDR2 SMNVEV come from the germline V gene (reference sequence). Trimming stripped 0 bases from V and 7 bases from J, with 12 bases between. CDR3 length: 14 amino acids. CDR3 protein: CASSLSWGGGGYTF. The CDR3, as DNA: TGTGCCAGCAGTTTATCATGGGGAGGGGGTGGCTACACCTTC.

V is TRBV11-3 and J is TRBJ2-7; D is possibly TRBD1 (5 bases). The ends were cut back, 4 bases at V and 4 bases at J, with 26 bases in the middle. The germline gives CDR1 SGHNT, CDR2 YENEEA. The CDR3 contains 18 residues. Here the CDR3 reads CASSSSRHARGHLYEQYF. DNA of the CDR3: TGTGCCAGCAGCTCGAGCCGACACGCCCGAGGACACCTATACGAGCAGTACTTC. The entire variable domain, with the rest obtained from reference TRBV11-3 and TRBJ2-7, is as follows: EAGVVQSPRYKIIEKKQPVAFWCNPISGHNTLYWYLQNLGQGPELLIRYENEEAVDDSQLPKDRFSAERLKGVDSTLKIQPAELGDSAVYLCASSSSRHARGHLYEQYFGPGTRLTVT.

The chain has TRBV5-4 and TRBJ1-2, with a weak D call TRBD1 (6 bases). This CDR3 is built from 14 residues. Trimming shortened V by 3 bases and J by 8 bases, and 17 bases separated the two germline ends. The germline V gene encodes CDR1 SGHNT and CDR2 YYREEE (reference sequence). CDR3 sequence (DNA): TGTGCCAGCAGCTCCGGACAGACCAGAGGGGGCTACACCTTC. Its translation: CASSSGQTRGGYTF.

CDR3 coding DNA: TGCGCCAGCAGTGAGTGGGGAGGGGAAATCGTCTACGAGCAGTACTTC. Translation: CASSEWGGEIVYEQYF. The chain uses TRBV10-1 and TRBJ2-7, with TRBD2 identical over 7 bases. This CDR3 has 16 amino acids. The germline V gene encodes CDR1 WNHNN and CDR2 SYGVQD (reference sequence). The V segment lost 1 base and the J segment 3 bases; nucleotides outside the gene matches: 9.

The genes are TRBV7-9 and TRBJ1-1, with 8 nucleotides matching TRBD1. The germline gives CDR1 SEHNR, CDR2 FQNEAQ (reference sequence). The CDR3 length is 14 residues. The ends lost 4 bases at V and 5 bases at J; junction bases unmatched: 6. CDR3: CASSSGQGETEAFF. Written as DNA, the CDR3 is TGTGCCAGCAGCTCTGGACAGGGAGAGACTGAAGCTTTCTTT.

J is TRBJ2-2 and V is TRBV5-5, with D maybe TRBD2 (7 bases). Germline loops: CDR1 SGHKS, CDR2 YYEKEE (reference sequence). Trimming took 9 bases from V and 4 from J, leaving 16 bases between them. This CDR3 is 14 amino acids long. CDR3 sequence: CATRGGEGTGELFF. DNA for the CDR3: TGTGCCACCAGGGGAGGGGAAGGCACCGGGGAGCTGTTTTTT.

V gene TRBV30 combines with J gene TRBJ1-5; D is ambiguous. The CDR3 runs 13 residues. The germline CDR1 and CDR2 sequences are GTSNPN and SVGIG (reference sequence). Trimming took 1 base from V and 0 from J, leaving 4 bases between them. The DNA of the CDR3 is TGTGCCTGGAGTGGCAGTAGCAATCAGCCCCAGCATTTT. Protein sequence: CAWSGSSNQPQHF.

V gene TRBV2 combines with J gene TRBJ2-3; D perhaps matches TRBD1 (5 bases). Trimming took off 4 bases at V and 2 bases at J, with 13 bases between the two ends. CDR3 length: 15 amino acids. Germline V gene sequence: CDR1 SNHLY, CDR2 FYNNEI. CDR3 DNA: TGTGCCAGCAGTGGGAGTGTGGGGCCCACAGATACGCAGTATTTT. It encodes CASSGSVGPTDTQYF.

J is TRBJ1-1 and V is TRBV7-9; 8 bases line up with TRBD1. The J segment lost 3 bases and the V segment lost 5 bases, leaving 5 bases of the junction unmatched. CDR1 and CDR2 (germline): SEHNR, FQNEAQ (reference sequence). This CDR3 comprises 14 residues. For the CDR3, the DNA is TGTGCCAGCAGCAAGGACAGGGAAGACACTGAAGCTTTCTTT. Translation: CASSKDREDTEAFF. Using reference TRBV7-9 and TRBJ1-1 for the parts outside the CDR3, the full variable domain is DTGVSQNPRHKITKRGQNVTFRCDPISEHNRLYWYRQTLGQGPEFLTYFQNEAQLEKSRLLSDRFSAERPKGSFSTLEIQRTEQGDSAMYLCASSKDREDTEAFFGQGTRLTVV.

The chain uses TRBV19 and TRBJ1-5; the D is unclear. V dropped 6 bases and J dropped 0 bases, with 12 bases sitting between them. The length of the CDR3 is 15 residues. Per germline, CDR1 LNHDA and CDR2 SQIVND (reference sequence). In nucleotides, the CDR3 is TGTGCCAGTAGACTACCCGGGATTAGCAATCAGCCCCAGCATTTT. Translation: CASRLPGISNQPQHF.